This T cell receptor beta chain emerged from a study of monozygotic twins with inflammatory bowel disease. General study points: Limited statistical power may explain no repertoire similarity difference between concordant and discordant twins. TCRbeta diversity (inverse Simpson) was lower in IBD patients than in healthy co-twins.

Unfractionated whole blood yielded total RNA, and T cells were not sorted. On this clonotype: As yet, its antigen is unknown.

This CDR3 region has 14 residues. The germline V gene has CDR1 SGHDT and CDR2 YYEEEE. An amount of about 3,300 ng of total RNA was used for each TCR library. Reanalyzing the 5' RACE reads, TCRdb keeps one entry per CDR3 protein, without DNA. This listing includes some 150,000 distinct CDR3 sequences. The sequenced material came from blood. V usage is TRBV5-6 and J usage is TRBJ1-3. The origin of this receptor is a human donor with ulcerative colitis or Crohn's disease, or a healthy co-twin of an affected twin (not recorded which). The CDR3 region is CASSLELGGNTIYF.